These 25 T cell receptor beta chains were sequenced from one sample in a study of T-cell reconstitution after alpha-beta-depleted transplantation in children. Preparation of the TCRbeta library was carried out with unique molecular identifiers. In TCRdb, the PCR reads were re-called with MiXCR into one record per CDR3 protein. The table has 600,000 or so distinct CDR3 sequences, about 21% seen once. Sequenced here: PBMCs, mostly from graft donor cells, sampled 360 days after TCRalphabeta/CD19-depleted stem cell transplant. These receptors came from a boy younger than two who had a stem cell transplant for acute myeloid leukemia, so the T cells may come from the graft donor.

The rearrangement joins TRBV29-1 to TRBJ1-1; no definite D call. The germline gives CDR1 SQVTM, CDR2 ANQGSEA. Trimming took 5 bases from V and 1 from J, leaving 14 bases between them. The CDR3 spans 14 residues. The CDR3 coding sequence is TGCAGCGTTCATGTTGCATTCGAGAACACTGAAGCTTTCTTT. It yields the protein CSVHVAFENTEAFF. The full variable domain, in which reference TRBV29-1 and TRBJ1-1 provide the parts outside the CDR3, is SAVISQKPSRDICQRGTSLTIQCQVDSQVTMMFWYRQQPGQSLTLIATANQGSEATYESGFVIDKFPISRPNLTFSTLTVSNMSPEDSSIYLCSVHVAFENTEAFFGQGTRLTVV.

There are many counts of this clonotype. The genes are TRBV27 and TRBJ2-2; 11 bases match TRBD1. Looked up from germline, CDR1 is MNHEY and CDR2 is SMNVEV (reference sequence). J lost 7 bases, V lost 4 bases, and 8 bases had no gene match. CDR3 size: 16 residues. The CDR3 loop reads CASSSWTGGAVGELFF. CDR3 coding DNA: TGTGCCAGCAGTTCATGGACAGGGGGCGCGGTCGGGGAGCTGTTTTTT.

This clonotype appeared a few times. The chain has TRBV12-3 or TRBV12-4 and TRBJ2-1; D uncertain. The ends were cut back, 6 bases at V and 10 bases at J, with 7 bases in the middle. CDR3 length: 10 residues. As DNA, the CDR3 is TGTGCCAGCAGCCGGAAAGAGCAGTTCTTC. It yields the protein CASSRKEQFF.

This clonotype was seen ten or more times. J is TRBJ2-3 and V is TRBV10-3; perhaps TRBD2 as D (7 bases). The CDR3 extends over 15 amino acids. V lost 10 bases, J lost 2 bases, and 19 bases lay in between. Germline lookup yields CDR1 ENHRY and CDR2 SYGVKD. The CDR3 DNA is TGTGCCACCCTGGGGGCGGGGGCCGTCACAGATACGCAGTATTTT. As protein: CATLGAGAVTDTQYF.

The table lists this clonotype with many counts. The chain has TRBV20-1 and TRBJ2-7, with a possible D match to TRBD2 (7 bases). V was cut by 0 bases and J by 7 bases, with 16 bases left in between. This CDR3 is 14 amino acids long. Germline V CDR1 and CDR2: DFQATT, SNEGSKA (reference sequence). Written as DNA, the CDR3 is TGCAGTGCTAGAGATGGGGGGGGGCCGAGGGAGCAGTACGTC. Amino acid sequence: CSARDGGGPREQYV.

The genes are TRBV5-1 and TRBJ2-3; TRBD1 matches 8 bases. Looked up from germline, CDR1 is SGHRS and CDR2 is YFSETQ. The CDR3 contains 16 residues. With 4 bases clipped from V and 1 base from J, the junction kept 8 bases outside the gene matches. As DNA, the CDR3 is TGCGCCAGCAGCCCCGGGACAGGAATAGGCACAGATACGCAGTATTTT. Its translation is CASSPGTGIGTDTQYF.

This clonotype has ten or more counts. DNA of the CDR3: TGCAGCGTTGAAGACCCTAGCACAGGGGAGACCCAGTACTTC. As protein: CSVEDPSTGETQYF. The chain links TRBV29-1 to TRBJ2-5; a weak D match, TRBD1 (6 bases). V shed 0 bases and J shed 5 bases, with 13 bases lying between them. CDR3 length: 14 residues. Germline V gene sequence: CDR1 SQVTM, CDR2 ANQGSEA. Filled out from reference TRBV29-1 and TRBJ2-5, the complete variable domain reads SAVISQKPSRDICQRGTSLTIQCQVDSQVTMMFWYRQQPGQSLTLIATANQGSEATYESGFVIDKFPISRPNLTFSTLTVSNMSPEDSSIYLCSVEDPSTGETQYFGPGTRLLVL.

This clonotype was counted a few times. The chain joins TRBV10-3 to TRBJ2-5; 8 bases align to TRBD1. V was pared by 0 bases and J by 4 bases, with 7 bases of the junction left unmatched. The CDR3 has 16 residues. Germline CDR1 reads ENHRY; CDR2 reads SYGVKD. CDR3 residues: CAISESTTGEIETQYF. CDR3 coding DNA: TGTGCCATCAGTGAGTCCACGACAGGGGAAATAGAGACCCAGTACTTC.

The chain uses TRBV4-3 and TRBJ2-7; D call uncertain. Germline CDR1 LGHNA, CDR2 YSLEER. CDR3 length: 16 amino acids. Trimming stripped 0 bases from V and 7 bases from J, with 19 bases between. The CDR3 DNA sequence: TGCGCCAGCAGCCAAGATTCCCCCTCCTCCCTTGGGGAGCAGTACTTC. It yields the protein CASSQDSPSSLGEQYF.

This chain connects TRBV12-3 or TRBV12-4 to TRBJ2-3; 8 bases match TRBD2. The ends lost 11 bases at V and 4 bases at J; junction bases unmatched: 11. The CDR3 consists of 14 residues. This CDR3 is CADARGGSPDTQYF. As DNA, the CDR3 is TGTGCCGACGCTCGGGGGGGCAGCCCAGATACGCAGTATTTT.

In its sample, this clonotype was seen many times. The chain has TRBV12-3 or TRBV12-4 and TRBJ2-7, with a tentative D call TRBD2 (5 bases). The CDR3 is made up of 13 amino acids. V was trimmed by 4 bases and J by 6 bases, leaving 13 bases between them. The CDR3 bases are TGTGCCAGCAGTTGGAGCGTGGGGAGCGAGCAGTACGTC. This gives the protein CASSWSVGSEQYV.

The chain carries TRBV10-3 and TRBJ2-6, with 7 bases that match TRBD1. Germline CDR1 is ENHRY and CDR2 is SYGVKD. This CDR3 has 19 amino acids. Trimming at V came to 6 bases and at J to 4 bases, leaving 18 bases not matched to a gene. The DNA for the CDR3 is TGTGCCATCAGCCCTACCCTCTTGACAGGGTCTTACGGGGCCAACGTCCTGACTTTC. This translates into CAISPTLLTGSYGANVLTF.

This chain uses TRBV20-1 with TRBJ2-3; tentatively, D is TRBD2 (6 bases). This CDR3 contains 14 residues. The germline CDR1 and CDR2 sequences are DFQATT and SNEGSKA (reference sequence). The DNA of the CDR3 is TGCAGCAACCTCGCTGCGGGGAGCACAGATACGCAGTATTTT. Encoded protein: CSNLAAGSTDTQYF.

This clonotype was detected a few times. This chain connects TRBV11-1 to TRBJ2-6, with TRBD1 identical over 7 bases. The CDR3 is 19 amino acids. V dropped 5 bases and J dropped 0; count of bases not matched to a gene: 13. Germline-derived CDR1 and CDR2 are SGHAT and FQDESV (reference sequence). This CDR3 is CASSGSGTGVPSGANVLTF. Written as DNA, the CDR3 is TGTGCCAGCAGCGGATCCGGCACAGGGGTTCCCTCTGGGGCCAACGTCCTGACTTTC.

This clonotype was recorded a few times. CDR3 loop: CASRGTEMGNQPQHF. In nucleotides, the CDR3 is TGTGCCAGCAGAGGGACGGAGATGGGCAATCAGCCCCAGCATTTT. The chain has TRBV6-1 and TRBJ1-5, with D perhaps matching TRBD1 (5 bases). Germline V gives CDR1 MNHNS, CDR2 SASEGT. The germline V and J ends were trimmed by 6 bases and 2 bases, with 14 bases remaining between them. This CDR3 region has 15 residues.

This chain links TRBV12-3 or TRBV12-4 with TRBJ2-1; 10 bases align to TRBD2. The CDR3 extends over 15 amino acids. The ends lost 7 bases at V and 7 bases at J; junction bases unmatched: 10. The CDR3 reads CASNKPGLASNEQFF. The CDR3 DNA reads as TGTGCCAGCAACAAACCGGGACTAGCGTCAAATGAGCAGTTCTTC.

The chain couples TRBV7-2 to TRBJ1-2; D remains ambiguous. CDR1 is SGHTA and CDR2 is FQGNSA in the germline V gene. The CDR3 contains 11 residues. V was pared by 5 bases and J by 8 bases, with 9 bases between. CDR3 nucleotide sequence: TGTGCCAGCAGCCTATCTAGCGGCTACACCTTC. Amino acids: CASSLSSGYTF.

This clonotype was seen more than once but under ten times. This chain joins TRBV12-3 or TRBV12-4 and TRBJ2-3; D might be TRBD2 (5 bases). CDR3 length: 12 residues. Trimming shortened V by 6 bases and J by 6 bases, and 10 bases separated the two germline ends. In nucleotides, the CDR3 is TGTGCCAGCAGCCCCGGGAAGGATACGCAGTATTTT. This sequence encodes CASSPGKDTQYF.

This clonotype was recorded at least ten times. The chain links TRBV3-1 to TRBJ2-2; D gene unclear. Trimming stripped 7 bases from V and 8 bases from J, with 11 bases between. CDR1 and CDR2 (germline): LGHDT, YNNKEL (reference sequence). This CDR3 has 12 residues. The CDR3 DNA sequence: TGTGCCAGCACCCCAGACCGGGGGGAGCTGTTTTTT. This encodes CASTPDRGELFF.

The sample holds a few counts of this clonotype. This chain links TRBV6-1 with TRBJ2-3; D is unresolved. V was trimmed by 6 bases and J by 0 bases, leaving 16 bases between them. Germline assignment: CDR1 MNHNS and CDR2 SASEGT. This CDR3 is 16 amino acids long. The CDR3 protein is CASSSYSTPSTDTQYF. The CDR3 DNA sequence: TGTGCCAGCAGCTCCTACAGCACGCCTAGCACAGATACGCAGTATTTT.

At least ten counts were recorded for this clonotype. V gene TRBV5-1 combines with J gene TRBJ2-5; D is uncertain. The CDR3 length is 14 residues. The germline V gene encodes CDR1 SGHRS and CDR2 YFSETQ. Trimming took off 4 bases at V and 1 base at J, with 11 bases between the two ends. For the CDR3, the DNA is TGCGCCAGCAGCCCCCCACGGCCCCAAGAGACCCAGTACTTC. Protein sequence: CASSPPRPQETQYF.

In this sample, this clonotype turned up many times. The CDR3 DNA reads as TGTGCCAGCAGTGAGGGTGGTAGGAATGAGCAGTTCTTC. It codes for CASSEGGRNEQFF. This sequence joins TRBV2 and TRBJ2-1; D uncertain. From germline, CDR1 is SNHLY and CDR2 FYNNEI. V was cut by 3 bases and J by 7 bases, with 10 bases left in between. There are 13 residues in the CDR3.

The CDR3 nucleotides read TGCGCCAGTTTTCAGGGTTCGGCCCGCTACGAGCAGTACTTC. This encodes CASFQGSARYEQYF. This sequence joins TRBV5-1 and TRBJ2-7, with a possible D match to TRBD1 (5 bases). Germline V gene lookup returns CDR1 SGHRS and CDR2 YFSETQ. V was pared by 8 bases and J by 3 bases, with 18 bases between. The CDR3 consists of 14 residues.

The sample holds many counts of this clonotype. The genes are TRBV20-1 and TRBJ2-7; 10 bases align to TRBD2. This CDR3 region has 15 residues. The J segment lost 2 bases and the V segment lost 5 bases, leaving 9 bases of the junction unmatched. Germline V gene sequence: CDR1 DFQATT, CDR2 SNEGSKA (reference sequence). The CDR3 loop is CSALGLAEPTYEQYF. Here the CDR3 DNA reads TGCAGTGCTCTCGGACTAGCGGAACCAACCTACGAGCAGTACTTC.

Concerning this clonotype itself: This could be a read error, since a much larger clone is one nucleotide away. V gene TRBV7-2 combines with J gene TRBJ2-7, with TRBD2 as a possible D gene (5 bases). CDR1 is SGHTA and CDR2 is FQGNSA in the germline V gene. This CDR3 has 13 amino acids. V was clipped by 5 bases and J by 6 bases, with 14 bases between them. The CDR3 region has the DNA TGTGCCAGCAGCCCAAACTTAGAGGGCGAGCAGTACGTC. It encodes CASSPNLEGEQYV.